This T cell receptor beta chain was identified in a study of blood T cells in healthy people across ages. Peripheral blood, approximately 10 milliliters per donor, was collected. Trimming took 0 bases from V and 0 from J, leaving 11 bases between them. CDR3 size: 17 residues. In germline, CDR1 is LGHNA, CDR2 YNFKEQ. It was with a sample-barcoded 5' primer and a J-beta primer mix that a second PCR of roughly 6 to 11 cycles was run. TCRdb processed the 5' RACE reads anew with MiXCR; each CDR3 protein has one entry. The profile shows more than 650,000 distinct CDR3 sequences, 25% to 30% of them singletons. The same sample was also studied in work on T cells of mothers and their children. According to that study: A few mothers and their six children, all healthy Caucasians, donated. The authors added sample barcodes and 2-4 random nucleotides using the M1S primer of the second PCR.

The sequence derives from a boy aged 10-17 years in good health. The chain is built from TRBV4-2 and TRBJ1-4, with TRBD1 as a possible D gene (6 bases). The specimen was blood. The CDR3 sequence is CASSQEGYRATNEKLFF. CDR3 in DNA: TGTGCCAGCAGCCAAGAAGGCTACAGGGCAACTAATGAAAAACTGTTTTTT.